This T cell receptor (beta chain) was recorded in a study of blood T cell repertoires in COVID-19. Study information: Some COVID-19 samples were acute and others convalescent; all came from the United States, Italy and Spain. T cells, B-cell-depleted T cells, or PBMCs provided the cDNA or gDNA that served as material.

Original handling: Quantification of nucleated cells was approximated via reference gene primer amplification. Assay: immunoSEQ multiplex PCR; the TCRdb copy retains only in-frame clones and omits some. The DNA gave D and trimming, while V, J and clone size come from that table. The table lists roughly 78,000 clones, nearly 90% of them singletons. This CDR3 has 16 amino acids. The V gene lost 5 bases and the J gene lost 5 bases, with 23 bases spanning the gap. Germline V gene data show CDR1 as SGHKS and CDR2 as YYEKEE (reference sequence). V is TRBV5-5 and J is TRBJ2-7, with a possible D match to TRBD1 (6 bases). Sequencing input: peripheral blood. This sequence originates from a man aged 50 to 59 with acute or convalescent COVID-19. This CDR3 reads CASSQLHRAQEDEQYF. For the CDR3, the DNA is TGTGCCAGCAGTCAACTCCACAGGGCGCAGGAGGACGAGCAGTACTTC.